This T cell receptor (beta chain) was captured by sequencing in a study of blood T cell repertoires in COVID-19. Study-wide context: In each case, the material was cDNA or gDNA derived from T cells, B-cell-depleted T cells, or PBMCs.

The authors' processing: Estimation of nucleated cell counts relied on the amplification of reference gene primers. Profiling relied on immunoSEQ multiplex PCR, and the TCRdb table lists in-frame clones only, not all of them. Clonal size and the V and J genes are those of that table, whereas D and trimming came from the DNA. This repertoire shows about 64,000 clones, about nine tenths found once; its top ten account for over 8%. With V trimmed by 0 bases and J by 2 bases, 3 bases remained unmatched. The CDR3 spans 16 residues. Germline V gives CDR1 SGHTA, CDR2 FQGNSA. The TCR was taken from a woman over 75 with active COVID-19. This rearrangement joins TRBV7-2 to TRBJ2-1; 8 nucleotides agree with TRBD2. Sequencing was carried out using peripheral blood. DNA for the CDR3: TGTGCCAGCAGCTTAGCGAGCGGGAGCACCTACAATGAGCAGTTCTTC. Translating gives CASSLASGSTYNEQFF.